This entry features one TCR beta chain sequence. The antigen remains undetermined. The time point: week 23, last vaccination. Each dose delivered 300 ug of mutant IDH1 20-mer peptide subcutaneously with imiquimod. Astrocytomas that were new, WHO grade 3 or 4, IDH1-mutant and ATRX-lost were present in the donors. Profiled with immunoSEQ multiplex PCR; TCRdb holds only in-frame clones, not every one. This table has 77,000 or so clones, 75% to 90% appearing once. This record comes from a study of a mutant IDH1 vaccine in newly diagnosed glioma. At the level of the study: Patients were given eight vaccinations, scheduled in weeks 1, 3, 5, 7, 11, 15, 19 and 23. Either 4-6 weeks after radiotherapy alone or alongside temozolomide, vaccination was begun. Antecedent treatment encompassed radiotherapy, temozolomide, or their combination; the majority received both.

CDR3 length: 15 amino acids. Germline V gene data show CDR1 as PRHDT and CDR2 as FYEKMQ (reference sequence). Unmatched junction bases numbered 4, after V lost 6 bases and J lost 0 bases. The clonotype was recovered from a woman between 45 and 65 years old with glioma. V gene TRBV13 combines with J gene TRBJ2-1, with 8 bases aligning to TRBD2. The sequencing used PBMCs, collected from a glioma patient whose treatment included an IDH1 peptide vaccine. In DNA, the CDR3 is TGTGCCAGCAGGGGAAGCGGGAGCTCCTACAATGAGCAGTTCTTC. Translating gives CASRGSGSSYNEQFF.